Described below is a single TCR beta chain sequence and its context. Using immunoSEQ multiplex PCR, the repertoire was profiled, and TCRdb retains in-frame clones only, with some absent. Among about 59,000 clones listed, 70% to 90% were seen once. The sample comes from a study of T cells in localized non-small cell lung cancer. V dropped 0 bases and J dropped 0 bases, with 6 bases sitting between them. The CDR3 consists of 15 residues. Germline V gene lookup returns CDR1 LGHNA and CDR2 YSLEER. This TCR was sampled from a man aged 40-75 years with stage I squamous cell lung carcinoma. The chain is built from TRBV4-3 and TRBJ1-3, with D possibly matching TRBD1 (5 bases). Specimen: peripheral blood, collected before any cancer treatment. CDR3 region: CASSQEGLSGNTIYF. Written as DNA, the CDR3 is TGCGCCAGCAGCCAAGAGGGGCTCTCTGGAAACACCATATATTTT.